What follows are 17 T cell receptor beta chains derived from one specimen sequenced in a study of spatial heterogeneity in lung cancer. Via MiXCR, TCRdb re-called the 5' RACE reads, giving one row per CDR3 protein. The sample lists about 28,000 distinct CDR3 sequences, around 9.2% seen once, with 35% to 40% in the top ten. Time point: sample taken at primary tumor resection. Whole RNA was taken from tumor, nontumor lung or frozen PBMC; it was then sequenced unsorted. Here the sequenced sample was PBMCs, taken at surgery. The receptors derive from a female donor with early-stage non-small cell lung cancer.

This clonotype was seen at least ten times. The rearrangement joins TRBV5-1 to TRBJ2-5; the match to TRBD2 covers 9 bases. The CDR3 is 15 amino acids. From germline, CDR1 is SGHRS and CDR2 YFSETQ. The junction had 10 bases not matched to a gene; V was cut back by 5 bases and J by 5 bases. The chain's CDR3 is CASSSSGRPGETQYF. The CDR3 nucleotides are TGCGCCAGCAGTTCAAGCGGGAGGCCGGGGGAGACCCAGTACTTC.

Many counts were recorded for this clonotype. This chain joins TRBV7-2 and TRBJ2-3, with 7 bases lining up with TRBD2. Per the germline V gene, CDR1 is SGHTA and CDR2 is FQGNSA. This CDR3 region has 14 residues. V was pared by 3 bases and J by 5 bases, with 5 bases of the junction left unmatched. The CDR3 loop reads CASSLGGTLDTQYF. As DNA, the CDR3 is TGTGCCAGCAGCTTGGGGGGGACTTTAGATACGCAGTATTTT.

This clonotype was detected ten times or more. CDR3 DNA: TGTGCCAGCAGTTACGGGACGGAGCAGTACTTC. It translates to CASSYGTEQYF. The rearrangement uses TRBV27 and TRBJ2-7; either TRBD1 or TRBD2 may fit D (5 bases each). V dropped 4 bases and J dropped 7 bases, with 8 bases sitting between them. The CDR3 is made up of 11 amino acids. The germline gives CDR1 MNHEY, CDR2 SMNVEV (reference sequence).

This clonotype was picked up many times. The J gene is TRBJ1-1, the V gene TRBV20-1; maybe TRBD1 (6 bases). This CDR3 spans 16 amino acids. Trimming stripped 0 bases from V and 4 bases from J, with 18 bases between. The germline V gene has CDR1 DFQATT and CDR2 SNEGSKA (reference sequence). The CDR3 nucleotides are TGCAGTGCTAGAGATAGGTCAGGGTACAGGGCCACTGAAGCTTTCTTT. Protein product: CSARDRSGYRATEAFF.

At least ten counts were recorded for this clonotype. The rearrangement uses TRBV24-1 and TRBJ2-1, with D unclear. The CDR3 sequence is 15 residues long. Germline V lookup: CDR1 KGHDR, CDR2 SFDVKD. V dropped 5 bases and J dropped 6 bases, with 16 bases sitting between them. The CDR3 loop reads CATSVVLAAVNEQFF. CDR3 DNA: TGTGCCACCAGTGTGGTGCTGGCGGCCGTCAATGAGCAGTTCTTC.

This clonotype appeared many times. The DNA for the CDR3 is TGCGCCAGCAGCCCTATTCTGCGGGAGTTGGGGAATGAGCAGTTCTTC. Its protein is CASSPILRELGNEQFF. The chain is built from TRBV4-1 and TRBJ2-1; 7 nucleotides align to TRBD2. CDR3 length: 16 residues. Germline assignment: CDR1 MGHRA and CDR2 YSYEKL. The ends lost 4 bases at V and 7 bases at J; junction bases unmatched: 13.

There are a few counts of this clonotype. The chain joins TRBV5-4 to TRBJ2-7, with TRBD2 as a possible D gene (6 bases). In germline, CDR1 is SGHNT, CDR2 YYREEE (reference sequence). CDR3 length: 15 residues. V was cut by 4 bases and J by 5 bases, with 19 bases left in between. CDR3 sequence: CASSGRLGDVNEQYF. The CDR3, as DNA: TGTGCCAGCAGCGGTCGACTAGGTGATGTGAACGAGCAGTACTTC.

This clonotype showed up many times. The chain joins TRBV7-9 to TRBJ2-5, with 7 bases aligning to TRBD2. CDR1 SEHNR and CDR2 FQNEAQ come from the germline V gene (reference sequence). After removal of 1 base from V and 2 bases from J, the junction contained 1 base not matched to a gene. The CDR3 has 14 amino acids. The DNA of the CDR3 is TGTGCCAGCAGCTTAGGACTAGCACAAGAGACCCAGTACTTC. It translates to CASSLGLAQETQYF.

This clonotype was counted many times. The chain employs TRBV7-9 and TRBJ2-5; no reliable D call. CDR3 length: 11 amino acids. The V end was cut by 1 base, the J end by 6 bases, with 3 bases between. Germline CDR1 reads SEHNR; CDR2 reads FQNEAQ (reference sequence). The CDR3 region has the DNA TGTGCCAGCAGCTTAGTTCAGACCCAGTACTTC. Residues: CASSLVQTQYF.

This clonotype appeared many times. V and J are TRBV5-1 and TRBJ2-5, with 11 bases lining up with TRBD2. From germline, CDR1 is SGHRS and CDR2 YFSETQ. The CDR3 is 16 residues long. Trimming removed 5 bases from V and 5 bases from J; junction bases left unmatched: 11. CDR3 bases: TGCGCCAGCAGTCCTCCACTAGCGGGAGTTTGGGAGACCCAGTACTTC. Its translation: CASSPPLAGVWETQYF.

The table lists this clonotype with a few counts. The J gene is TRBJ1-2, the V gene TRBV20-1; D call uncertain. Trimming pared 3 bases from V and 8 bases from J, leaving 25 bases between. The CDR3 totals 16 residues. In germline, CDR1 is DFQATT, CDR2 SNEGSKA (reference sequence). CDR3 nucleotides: TGCAGTGCTAGGGTACCTCGGGCTCTATTACGTCGGGGCTACACCTTC. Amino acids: CSARVPRALLRRGYTF.

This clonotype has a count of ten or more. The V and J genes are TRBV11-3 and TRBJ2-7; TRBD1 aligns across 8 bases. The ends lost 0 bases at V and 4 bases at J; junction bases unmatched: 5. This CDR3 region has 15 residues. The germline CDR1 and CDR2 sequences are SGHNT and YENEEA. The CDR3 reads CASSLDGQGAYEQYV. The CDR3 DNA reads TGTGCCAGCAGCTTAGATGGTCAGGGGGCTTACGAGCAGTACGTC.

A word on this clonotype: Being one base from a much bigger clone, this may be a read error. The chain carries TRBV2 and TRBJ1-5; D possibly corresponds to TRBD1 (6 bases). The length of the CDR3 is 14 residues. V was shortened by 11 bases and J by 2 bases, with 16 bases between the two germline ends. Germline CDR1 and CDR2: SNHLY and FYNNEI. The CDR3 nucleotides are TGTGCCGGCACCGACCGACAGGGCAATCAGCCCCAGCATTTT. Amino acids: CAGTDRQGNQPQHF.

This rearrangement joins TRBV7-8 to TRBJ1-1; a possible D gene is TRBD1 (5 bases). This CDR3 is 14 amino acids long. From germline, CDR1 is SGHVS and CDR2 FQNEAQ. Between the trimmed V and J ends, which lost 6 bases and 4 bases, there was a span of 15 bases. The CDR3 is CASSLNTGGTEAFF. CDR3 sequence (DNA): TGTGCCAGCAGTTTAAATACAGGCGGCACTGAAGCTTTCTTT.

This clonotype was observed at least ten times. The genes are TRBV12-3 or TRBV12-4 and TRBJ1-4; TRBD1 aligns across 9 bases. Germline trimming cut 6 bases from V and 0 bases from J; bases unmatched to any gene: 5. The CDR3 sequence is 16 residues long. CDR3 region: CASSPTGGPTNEKLFF. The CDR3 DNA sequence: TGTGCCAGCAGCCCAACAGGGGGCCCAACTAATGAAAAACTGTTTTTT.

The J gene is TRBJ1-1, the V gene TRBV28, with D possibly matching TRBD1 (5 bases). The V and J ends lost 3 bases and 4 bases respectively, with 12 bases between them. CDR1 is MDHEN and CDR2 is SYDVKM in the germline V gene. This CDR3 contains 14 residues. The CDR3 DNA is TGTGCCAGCAGTTTGGGGGGGAGCCTCACTGAAGCTTTCTTT. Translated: CASSLGGSLTEAFF.

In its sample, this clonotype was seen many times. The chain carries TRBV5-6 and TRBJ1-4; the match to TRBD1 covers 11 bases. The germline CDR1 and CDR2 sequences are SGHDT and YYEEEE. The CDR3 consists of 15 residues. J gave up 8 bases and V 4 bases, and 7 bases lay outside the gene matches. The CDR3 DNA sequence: TGTGCCAGCAGCCGCCTGGACAGGGGGCGAGAAAAACTGTTTTTT. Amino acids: CASSRLDRGREKLFF.